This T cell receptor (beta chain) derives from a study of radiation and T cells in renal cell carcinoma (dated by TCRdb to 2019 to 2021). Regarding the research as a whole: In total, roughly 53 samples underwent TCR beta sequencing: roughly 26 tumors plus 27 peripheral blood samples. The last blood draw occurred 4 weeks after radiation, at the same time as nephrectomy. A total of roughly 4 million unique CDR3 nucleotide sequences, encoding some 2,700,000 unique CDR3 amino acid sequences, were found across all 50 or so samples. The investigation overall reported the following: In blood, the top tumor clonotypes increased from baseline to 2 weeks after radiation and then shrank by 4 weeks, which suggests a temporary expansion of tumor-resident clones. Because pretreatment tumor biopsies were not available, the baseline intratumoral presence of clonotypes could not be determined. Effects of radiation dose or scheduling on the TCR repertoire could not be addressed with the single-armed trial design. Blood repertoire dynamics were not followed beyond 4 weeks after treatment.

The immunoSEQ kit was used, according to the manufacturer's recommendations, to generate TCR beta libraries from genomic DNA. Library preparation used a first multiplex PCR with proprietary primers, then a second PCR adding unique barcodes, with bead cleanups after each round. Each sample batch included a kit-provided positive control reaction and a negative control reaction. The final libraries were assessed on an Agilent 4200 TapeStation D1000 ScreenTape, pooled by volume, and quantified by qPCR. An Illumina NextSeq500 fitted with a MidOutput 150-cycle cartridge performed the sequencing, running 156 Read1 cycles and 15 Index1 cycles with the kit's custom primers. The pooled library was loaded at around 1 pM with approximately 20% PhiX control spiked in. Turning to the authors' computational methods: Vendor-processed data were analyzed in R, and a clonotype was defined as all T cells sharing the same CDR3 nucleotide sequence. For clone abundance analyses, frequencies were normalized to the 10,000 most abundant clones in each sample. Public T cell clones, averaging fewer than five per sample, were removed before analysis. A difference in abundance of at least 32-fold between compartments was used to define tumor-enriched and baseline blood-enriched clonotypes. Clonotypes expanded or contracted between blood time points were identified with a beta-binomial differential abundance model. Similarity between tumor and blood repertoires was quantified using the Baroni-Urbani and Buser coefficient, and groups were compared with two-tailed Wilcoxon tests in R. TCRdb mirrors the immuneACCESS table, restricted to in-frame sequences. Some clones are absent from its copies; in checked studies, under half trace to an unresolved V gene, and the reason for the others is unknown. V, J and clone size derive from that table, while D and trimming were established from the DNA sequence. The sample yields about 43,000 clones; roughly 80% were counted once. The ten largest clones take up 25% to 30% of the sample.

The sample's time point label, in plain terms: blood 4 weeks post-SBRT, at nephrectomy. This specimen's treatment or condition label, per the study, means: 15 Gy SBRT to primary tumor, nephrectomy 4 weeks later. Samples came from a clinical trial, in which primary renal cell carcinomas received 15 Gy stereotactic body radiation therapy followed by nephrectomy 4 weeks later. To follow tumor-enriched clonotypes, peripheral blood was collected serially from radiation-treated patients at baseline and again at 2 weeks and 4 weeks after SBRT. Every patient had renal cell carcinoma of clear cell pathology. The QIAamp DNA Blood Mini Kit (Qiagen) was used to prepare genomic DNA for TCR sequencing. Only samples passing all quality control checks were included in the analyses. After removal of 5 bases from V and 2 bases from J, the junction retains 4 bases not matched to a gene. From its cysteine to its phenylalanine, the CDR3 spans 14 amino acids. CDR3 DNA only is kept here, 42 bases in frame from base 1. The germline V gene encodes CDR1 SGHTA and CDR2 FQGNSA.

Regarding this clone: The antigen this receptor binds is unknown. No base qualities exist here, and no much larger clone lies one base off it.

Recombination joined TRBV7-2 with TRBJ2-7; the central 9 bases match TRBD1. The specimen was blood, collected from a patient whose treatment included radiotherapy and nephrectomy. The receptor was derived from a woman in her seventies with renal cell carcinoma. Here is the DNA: TGTGCCAGCAGCACCCGACAGGGGGCCTACGAGCAGTACTTC. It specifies CASSTRQGAYEQYF.